Each of the 8 T cell receptor beta chains below was sequenced from the same sample in a study of monozygotic twins with inflammatory bowel disease. TCRdb processed the 5' RACE reads again and assigns one entry to each CDR3 protein, with no DNA. Recorded here are 400,000 or so distinct CDR3 sequences; the top ten clones represent approximately 2.4%. The sequencing sample was made of blood. All receptors derive from a human donor with ulcerative colitis or Crohn's disease, or a healthy co-twin of an affected twin (not recorded which).

V is TRBV27 and J is TRBJ1-5; TCRdb indicates TRBD1, and absent DNA this call remains unverified. The CDR3 spans 14 residues. Germline CDR1 and CDR2: MNHEY and SMNVEV (reference sequence). CDR3 sequence: CASSLTGNNQPQHF.

The chain carries TRBV3-1 and TRBJ2-7; the TCRdb D gene call, TRBD1, has no DNA to confirm it. Looked up from germline, CDR1 is LGHDT and CDR2 is YNNKEL (reference sequence). CDR3 length: 15 residues. The CDR3 sequence: CASSPWDRGEDEQYF.

The V and J genes are TRBV21-1 and TRBJ2-1; TCRdb selects TRBD2, and the lack of DNA leaves this call unchecked. TRBV21-1 is a recognized pseudogene. The CDR3 has 18 residues. The CDR3: CASSPQNAEAGGPDEQFF.

V and J are TRBV20-1 and TRBJ2-1; absent DNA, TCRdb's TRBD2 call cannot be checked. Germline CDR1 DFQATT, CDR2 SNEGSKA (reference sequence). This CDR3 has 16 residues. The CDR3 loop reads CSAFPLAGSSYNEQFF.

The chain is built from TRBV19 and TRBJ1-5; TCRdb's D gene call, TRBD1, goes unchecked for lack of DNA. CDR3 length: 19 residues. Germline loops: CDR1 LNHDA, CDR2 SQIVND (reference sequence). This CDR3 reads CASSATGTGPFNSNQPQHF.

The V gene is TRBV5-1, the J gene TRBJ2-2. CDR3 length: 15 amino acids. Germline-derived CDR1 and CDR2 are SGHRS and YFSETQ. The CDR3 sequence: CASSWQGGNTGELFF.

The chain joins TRBV28 to TRBJ2-1; absent DNA, TCRdb's TRBD1 call cannot be checked. This CDR3 has 13 amino acids. Germline V gives CDR1 MDHEN, CDR2 SYDVKM. CDR3 residues: CATNLGQGYEQFF. The full variable domain, rest sourced from reference TRBV28 and TRBJ2-1, is DVKVTQSSRYLVKRTGEKVFLECVQDMDHENMFWYRQDPGLGLRLIYFSYDVKMKEKGDIPEGYSVSREKKERFSLILESASTNQTSMYLCATNLGQGYEQFFGPGTRLTVL.

The chain employs TRBV7-9 and TRBJ1-2. Per the germline V gene, CDR1 is SEHNR and CDR2 is FQNEAQ (reference sequence). The CDR3 contains 13 residues. CDR3 sequence: CASSRLGYNGYTF.